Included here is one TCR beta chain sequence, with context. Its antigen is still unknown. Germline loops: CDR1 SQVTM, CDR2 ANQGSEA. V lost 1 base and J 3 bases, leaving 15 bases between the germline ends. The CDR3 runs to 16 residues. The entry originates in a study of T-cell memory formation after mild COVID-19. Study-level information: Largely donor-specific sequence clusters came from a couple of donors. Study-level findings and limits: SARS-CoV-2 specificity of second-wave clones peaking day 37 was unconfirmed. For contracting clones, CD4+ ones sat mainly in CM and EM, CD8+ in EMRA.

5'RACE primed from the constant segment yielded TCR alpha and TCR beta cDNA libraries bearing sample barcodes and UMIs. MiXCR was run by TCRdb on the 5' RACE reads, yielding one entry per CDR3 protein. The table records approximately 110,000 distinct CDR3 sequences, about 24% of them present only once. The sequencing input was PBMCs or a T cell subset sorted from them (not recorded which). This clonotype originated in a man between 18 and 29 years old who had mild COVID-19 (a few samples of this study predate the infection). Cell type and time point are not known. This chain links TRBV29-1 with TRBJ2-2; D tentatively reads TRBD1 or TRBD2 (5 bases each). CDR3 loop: CSVEGMGDVDTGELFF. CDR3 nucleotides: TGCAGCGTTGAAGGAATGGGGGATGTGGACACCGGGGAGCTGTTTTTT.